This T cell receptor (beta chain) was captured by sequencing in a study of cytomegalovirus exposure and HLA in healthy donors. The study, taken as a whole, reports: Among immune exposure information, only CMV serostatus was available. Presence/absence analyses rested on an assumption that sequencing depth was roughly uniform across donors. Analysis performed later found over 15,000 TCR beta sequences associated with HLA alleles at 0.05 false discovery rate.

In the case of this clone: Its target is not known.

PCR employed 60 Vbeta and 13 Jbeta primers. Assay used: immunoSEQ multiplex PCR; TCRdb lists only in-frame clones, some missing. The table includes more than 95,000 clones, approximately 72% detected once. The sequence came from a woman aged 70-85 years in good health and CMV-seropositive. Input material: PBMCs.

The CDR3 here is CASSEVGPRGKKADTQYF. The DNA for the CDR3 is TGCGCCAGCAGTGAGGTGGGACCTAGGGGGAAGAAGGCAGATACGCAGTATTTT. The rearrangement joins TRBV10-2 to TRBJ2-3; possible D gene TRBD1, 6 bases. V shed 2 bases and J shed 4 bases, with 22 bases lying between them. Germline CDR1 is WSHSY and CDR2 is SAAADI. This CDR3 contains 18 residues.